Presented here are 24 T cell receptor beta chains from one specimen sequenced in a study of vaccination effects on CD4 cells after COVID-19. The assay was immunoSEQ multiplex PCR, and TCRdb's table has in-frame clones only and misses some. The data hold 77,000 or so clones, with about 78% observed a single time. Their antigen targets remain unknown. Pools of viral peptides were used by the ViraFEST assay to expand antigen-specific CD4+ T cells ahead of sequencing. Culture lasted about 11 days before CD4+ T cell isolation. Vaccine recipients lacked prior SARS-CoV-2 infection and had negative nucleocapsid antibodies. The material was CD4+ T cells from PBMCs cultured with SARS-CoV-2 spike peptides, obtained before COVID-19 vaccination. The source is a human donor who received a COVID-19 vaccine.

Concerning this clone: The sample carries other DNA sequences with the same CDR3. This rearrangement joins TRBV5-1 to TRBJ1-5, with D perhaps TRBD1 (5 bases). CDR1 and CDR2 from the germline V gene are SGHRS and YFSETQ. The V end was cut by 0 bases, the J end by 2 bases, with 9 bases between. This CDR3 is built from 15 residues. In DNA, the CDR3 is TGCGCCAGCAGCTTGGATGGAGGGGGCAATCAGCCCCAGCATTTT. Encoded protein: CASSLDGGGNQPQHF.

This chain links TRBV6-5 with TRBJ1-4, with D hard to call. Germline CDR1 reads MNHEY; CDR2 reads SVGAGI. The CDR3 spans 14 residues. Between the trimmed V and J ends, which lost 8 bases and 5 bases, there was a span of 15 bases. CDR3 sequence: CASRERAENEKLFF. The CDR3 DNA follows: TGTGCCAGCCGGGAGAGGGCCGAGAATGAAAAACTGTTTTTT.

The V and J genes are TRBV5-4 and TRBJ2-3; D is unclear. Per the germline V gene, CDR1 is SGHNT and CDR2 is YYREEE (reference sequence). The V and J ends lost 0 bases and 6 bases respectively, with 8 bases between them. CDR3 length: 13 amino acids. The CDR3 sequence is CASSLGPRDTQYF. The DNA for the CDR3 is TGTGCCAGCAGCTTGGGCCCAAGGGATACGCAGTATTTT.

The sample holds one count of this clone. The chain carries TRBV7-2 and TRBJ2-3, with D perhaps assigned TRBD1 or TRBD2 (5 bases each). Germline lookup yields CDR1 SGHTA and CDR2 FQGNSA. CDR3 length equals 15 residues. The germline V and J ends were trimmed by 1 base and 1 base, with 9 bases remaining between them. CDR3 bases: TGTGCCAGCAGCTTAGACGGGGCCCGCACAGATACGCAGTATTTT. This sequence encodes CASSLDGARTDTQYF.

The chain couples TRBV19 to TRBJ1-5; 7 bases align to TRBD1. J was trimmed by 3 bases and V by 5 bases; bases with no gene match: 7. CDR3 length: 15 amino acids. CDR1 is LNHDA and CDR2 is SQIVND in the germline V gene (reference sequence). The CDR3 DNA is TGTGCCAGTAGTCTCCGGGACAGATTCAATCAGCCCCAGCATTTT. This sequence encodes CASSLRDRFNQPQHF.

The chain links TRBV3-1 (or the pseudogene TRBV3-2) to TRBJ2-2, with 8 bases lining up with TRBD1. After removal of 1 base from V and 5 bases from J, the junction contained 6 bases not matched to a gene. The CDR3 is made up of 16 amino acids. Germline V lookup: CDR1 LGHDT, CDR2 YNNKEL (reference sequence). The DNA for the CDR3 is TGTGCCAGCAGCCAAGCCGCAGGGGGCCGGACCGGGGAGCTGTTTTTT. As protein: CASSQAAGGRTGELFF.

This chain uses TRBV27 with TRBJ1-2; maybe TRBD1 (5 bases). CDR3 length: 14 residues. V was cut by 6 bases and J by 7 bases, with 18 bases left in between. Germline V gene sequence: CDR1 MNHEY, CDR2 SMNVEV (reference sequence). CDR3 in amino acids: CASRPNRAGGGYTF. CDR3 coding DNA: TGTGCCAGCAGGCCTAACCGGGCTGGGGGTGGCTACACCTTC.

J is TRBJ1-6 and V is TRBV4-1; 11 bases are a match to TRBD1. CDR3 length equals 16 residues. Germline lookup yields CDR1 MGHRA and CDR2 YSYEKL. The J segment lost 7 bases and the V segment lost 1 base, leaving 3 bases of the junction unmatched. The CDR3: CASSQGDRGDNSPLHF. CDR3 coding DNA: TGCGCCAGCAGCCAAGGGGACAGGGGGGACAATTCACCCCTCCACTTT.

The chain carries TRBV10-3 and TRBJ1-1; D remains ambiguous. V lost 4 bases, J lost 1 base, and 7 bases lay in between. The CDR3 is 13 residues long. Germline V gene lookup returns CDR1 ENHRY and CDR2 SYGVKD. The CDR3, as DNA: TGTGCCATCAGTGTCGCTTGGAACACTGAAGCTTTCTTT. It encodes CAISVAWNTEAFF.

The rearrangement uses TRBV7-9 and TRBJ2-3; perhaps TRBD2 as D (6 bases). In germline, CDR1 is SEHNR, CDR2 FQNEAQ (reference sequence). CDR3 length equals 15 residues. V was trimmed by 1 base and J by 4 bases, leaving 12 bases between them. DNA for the CDR3: TGTGCCAGCAGCTTAGGGCGGGGCGTCGCAGATACGCAGTATTTT. Amino acids: CASSLGRGVADTQYF.

This clone was observed a single time. The chain's CDR3 is CASSPQTGFGEAFF. The CDR3 nucleotides read TGTGCCAGCAGTCCACAGACAGGGTTTGGTGAAGCTTTCTTT. The rearrangement joins TRBV6-5 to TRBJ1-1, with 7 bases lining up with TRBD1. Per germline, CDR1 MNHEY and CDR2 SVGAGI. The CDR3 runs to 14 residues. The ends lost 5 bases at V and 7 bases at J; junction bases unmatched: 10.

The chain joins TRBV6-4 to TRBJ2-3; D uncertain. The V gene lost 2 bases and the J gene lost 4 bases, with 7 bases spanning the gap. The CDR3 totals 13 residues. CDR1 MRHNA and CDR2 SNTAGT come from the germline V gene. DNA of the CDR3: TGTGCCAGCAGTGACCAAAGGGCAGATACGCAGTATTTT. Translated, it gives CASSDQRADTQYF.

V and J are TRBV5-1 and TRBJ2-2; perhaps TRBD1 as D (6 bases). V was pared by 1 base and J by 6 bases, with 10 bases between. The CDR3 is made up of 14 amino acids. The V gene's germline CDR1 is SGHRS and CDR2 YFSETQ. The CDR3 loop is CASSLRTVPGELFF. CDR3 in DNA: TGCGCCAGCAGCTTGAGGACAGTTCCCGGGGAGCTGTTTTTT.

V usage is TRBV23-1 and J usage is TRBJ2-7; 12 nucleotides line up with TRBD2. TRBV23-1 is annotated as an ORF whose role is uncertain. The CDR3 runs to 17 residues. After removal of 4 bases from V and 3 bases from J, the junction contained 10 bases not matched to a gene. Here the CDR3 reads CASSPHVTSGGYYEQYV. The DNA of the CDR3 is TGCGCCAGCAGTCCACATGTGACTAGCGGGGGCTACTACGAGCAGTACGTC.

The chain employs TRBV30 and TRBJ1-2, with TRBD1 as a possible D gene (5 bases). The length of the CDR3 is 11 residues. The ends were cut back, 2 bases at V and 8 bases at J, with 9 bases in the middle. Germline V gene data show CDR1 as GTSNPN and CDR2 as SVGIG (reference sequence). Here the CDR3 DNA reads TGTGCCTGGAGTCCGGGGCGAGGCTACACCTTC. This sequence encodes CAWSPGRGYTF.

Here the CDR3 reads CASSKGWSVSNTEAFF. CDR3 sequence (DNA): TGTGCCAGCAGCAAAGGATGGAGCGTTTCAAACACTGAAGCTTTCTTT. V usage is TRBV5-8 and J usage is TRBJ1-1, with D uncertain. The CDR3 is made up of 16 amino acids. Trimming pared 4 bases from V and 2 bases from J, leaving 18 bases between. The V gene's germline CDR1 is SGHTS and CDR2 YDEGEE.

The chain has TRBV18 and TRBJ2-2; D may be TRBD1 (6 bases). Germline V lookup: CDR1 KGHSH, CDR2 LQKENI. V lost 3 bases and J 5 bases, leaving 16 bases between the germline ends. CDR3 length: 16 residues. CDR3 residues: CASSPGGGPTTGELFF. The CDR3 bases are TGTGCCAGCTCACCCGGTGGGGGCCCCACGACCGGGGAGCTGTTTTTT.

The chain is built from TRBV25-1 and TRBJ2-5; possible D gene TRBD1, 6 bases. With 3 bases removed from V and 1 base from J, the gap between germline ends came to 12 bases. Germline assignment: CDR1 MGHDK and CDR2 SYGVNS. CDR3 length: 15 residues. CDR3 DNA sequence: TGTGCCAGCAGTGACAAAACAGGGATCCAAGAGACCCAGTACTTC. This gives the protein CASSDKTGIQETQYF. Using reference TRBV25-1 and TRBJ2-5 for the parts outside the CDR3, the full variable domain is EADIYQTPRYLVIGTGKKITLECSQTMGHDKMYWYQQDPGMELHLIHYSYGVNSTEKGDLSSESTVSRIRTEHFPLTLESARPSHTSQYLCASSDKTGIQETQYFGPGTRLLVL.

V and J are TRBV19 and TRBJ2-3, with D possibly being TRBD1 or TRBD2 (5 bases each). Per germline, CDR1 LNHDA and CDR2 SQIVND (reference sequence). The CDR3 runs to 16 residues. Trimming took 7 bases from V and 2 from J, leaving 19 bases between them. CDR3 region: CASKRVGTGFTDTQYF. The CDR3 DNA follows: TGTGCCAGTAAGCGAGTCGGGACCGGATTCACAGATACGCAGTATTTT. The full variable domain, with the rest looked up from reference TRBV19 and TRBJ2-3, is DGGITQSPKYLFRKEGQNVTLSCEQNLNHDAMYWYRQDPGQGLRLIYYSQIVNDFQKGDIAEGYSVSREKKESFPLTVTSAQKNPTAFYLCASKRVGTGFTDTQYFGPGTRLTVL.

The genes are TRBV19 and TRBJ2-5, with D unclear. V was pared by 9 bases and J by 5 bases, with 19 bases between. The CDR3 runs 14 residues. Per the germline V gene, CDR1 is LNHDA and CDR2 is SQIVND (reference sequence). The CDR3 loop reads CASSRAPGQETQYF. CDR3 DNA sequence: TGTGCCAGCAGCCGGGCCCCCGGGCAGGAGACCCAGTACTTC.

The chain combines TRBV21-1 with TRBJ2-7. TRBV21-1 is noted as a pseudogene. This CDR3 has 13 residues. CDR3 amino acids: CASRAGPNYEQYV. CDR3 sequence (DNA): TGTGCCAGCAGAGCCGGGCCCAACTACGAGCAGTACGTC.

Only a few counts were recorded for this clone. The V gene is TRBV6-2 or TRBV6-3, the J gene TRBJ2-5; TRBD1 agrees at 11 bases. With V trimmed by 5 bases and J by 5 bases, 7 bases remained unmatched. CDR3 size: 15 residues. Germline assignment: CDR1 MNHEY and CDR2 SVGEGT. The CDR3 DNA reads as TGTGCCAGCAGTCTCGGACAGGGGGCCTGGGAGACCCAGTACTTC. Amino acid sequence: CASSLGQGAWETQYF.

The V gene is TRBV11-2, the J gene TRBJ1-1; D unresolved. V lost 3 bases, J lost 5 bases, and 7 bases lay in between. The CDR3 totals 12 residues. Germline CDR1 reads SGHAT; CDR2 reads FQNNGV. CDR3 in amino acids: CASSFSSTEAFF. In DNA form, the CDR3 reads TGTGCCAGCAGCTTTTCGAGTACTGAAGCTTTCTTT.

This chain joins TRBV19 and TRBJ1-4, with a tentative D call TRBD1 (6 bases). The CDR3 spans 12 residues. Germline V lookup: CDR1 LNHDA, CDR2 SQIVND (reference sequence). The CDR3 loop reads CSEGGTDEKLFF. CDR3 sequence (DNA): TGTTCAGAAGGGGGGACGGATGAAAAACTGTTTTTT.